This T cell receptor (beta chain) was profiled in a study of cytomegalovirus exposure and HLA in healthy donors. General study points: In a later analysis, TCR beta V- and J-gene trimming showed a link to a missense DCLRE1C variant.

The V end lost 3 bases, the J end lost 0 bases, and 10 bases lay between the germline ends. The CDR3 sequence is 15 residues long. The germline V gene encodes CDR1 KGHSH and CDR2 LQKENI. PCR involved 60 Vbeta and 13 Jbeta primers. Clones were sequenced by immunoSEQ multiplex PCR, and TCRdb holds only the in-frame ones, with some missing. Of approximately 97,000 clones in the sample, around 80% were seen once. As concerns this clone: Its antigen remains unidentified.

This receptor was taken from a middle-aged man in good health and CMV-seropositive. The specimen was PBMCs. This sequence joins TRBV18 and TRBJ2-3; D is possibly TRBD2 (5 bases). As DNA, the CDR3 is TGTGCCAGCTCACCTGCGGACTCTAGCACAGATACGCAGTATTTT. This codes for CASSPADSSTDTQYF.